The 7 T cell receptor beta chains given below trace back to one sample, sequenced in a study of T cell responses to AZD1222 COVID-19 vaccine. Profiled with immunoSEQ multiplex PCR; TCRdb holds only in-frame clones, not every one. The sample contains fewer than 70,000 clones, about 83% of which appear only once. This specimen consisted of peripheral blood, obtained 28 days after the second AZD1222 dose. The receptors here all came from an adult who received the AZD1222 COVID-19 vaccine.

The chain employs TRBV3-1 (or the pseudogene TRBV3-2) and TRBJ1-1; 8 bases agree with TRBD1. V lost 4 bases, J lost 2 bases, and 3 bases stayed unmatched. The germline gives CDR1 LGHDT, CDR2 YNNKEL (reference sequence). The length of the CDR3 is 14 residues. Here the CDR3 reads CASSPDRANTEAFF. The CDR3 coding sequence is TGTGCCAGCAGCCCGGACAGGGCAAACACTGAAGCTTTCTTT.

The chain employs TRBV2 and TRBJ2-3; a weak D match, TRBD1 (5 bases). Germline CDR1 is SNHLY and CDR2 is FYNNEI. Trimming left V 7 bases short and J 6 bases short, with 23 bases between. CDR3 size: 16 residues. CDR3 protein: CASTRTVAGWSDTQYF. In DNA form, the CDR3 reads TGTGCCAGCACCCGAACGGTGGCAGGGTGGTCCGATACGCAGTATTTT. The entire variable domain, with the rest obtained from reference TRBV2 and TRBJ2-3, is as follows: EPEVTQTPSHQVTQMGQEVILRCVPISNHLYFYWYRQILGQKVEFLVSFYNNEISEKSEIFDDQFSVERPDGSNFTLKIRSTKLEDSAMYFCASTRTVAGWSDTQYFGPGTRLTVL.

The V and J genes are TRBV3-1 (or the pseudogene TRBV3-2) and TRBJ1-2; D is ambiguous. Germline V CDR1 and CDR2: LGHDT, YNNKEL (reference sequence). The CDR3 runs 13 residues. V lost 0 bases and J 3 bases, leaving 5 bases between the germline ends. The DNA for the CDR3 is TGTGCCAGCAGCCAAGAAGGGCACTATGGCTACACCTTC. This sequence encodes CASSQEGHYGYTF.

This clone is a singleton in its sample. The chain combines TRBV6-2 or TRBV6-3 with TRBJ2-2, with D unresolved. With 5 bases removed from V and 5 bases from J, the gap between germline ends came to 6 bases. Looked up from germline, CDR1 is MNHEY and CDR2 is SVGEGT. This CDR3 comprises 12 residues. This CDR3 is CASSQGTGELFF. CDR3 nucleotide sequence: TGTGCCAGCAGTCAAGGAACCGGGGAGCTGTTTTTT.

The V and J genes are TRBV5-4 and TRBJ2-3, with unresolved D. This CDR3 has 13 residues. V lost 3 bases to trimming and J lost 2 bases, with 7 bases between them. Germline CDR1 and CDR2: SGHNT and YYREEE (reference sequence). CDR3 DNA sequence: TGTGCCAGCAGCTCCCAGAACACAGATACGCAGTATTTT. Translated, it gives CASSSQNTDTQYF.

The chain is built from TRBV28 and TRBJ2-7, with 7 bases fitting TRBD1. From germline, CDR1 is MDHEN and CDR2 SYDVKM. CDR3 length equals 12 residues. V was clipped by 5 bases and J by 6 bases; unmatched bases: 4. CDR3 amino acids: CASSTEGAEQYF. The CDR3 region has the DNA TGTGCCAGCAGTACCGAGGGGGCCGAGCAGTACTTC.

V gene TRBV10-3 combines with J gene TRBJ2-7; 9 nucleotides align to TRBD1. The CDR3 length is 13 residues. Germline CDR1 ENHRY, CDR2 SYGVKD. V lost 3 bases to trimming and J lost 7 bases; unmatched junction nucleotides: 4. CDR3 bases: TGTGCCATCAGTGATGGGACAGGGAATGAGCAGTACTTC. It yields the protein CAISDGTGNEQYF.